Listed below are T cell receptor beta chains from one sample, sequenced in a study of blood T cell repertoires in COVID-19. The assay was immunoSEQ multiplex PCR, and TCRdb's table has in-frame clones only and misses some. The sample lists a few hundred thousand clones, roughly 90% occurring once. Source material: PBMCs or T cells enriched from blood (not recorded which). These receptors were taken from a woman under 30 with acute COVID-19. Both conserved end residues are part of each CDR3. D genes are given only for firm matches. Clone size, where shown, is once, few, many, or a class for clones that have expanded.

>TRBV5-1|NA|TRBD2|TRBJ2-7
CASSLVAGPSSYEQYF
TGCGCCAGCAGCTTGGTAGCGGGACCCAGCAGTTACGAGCAGTACTTC
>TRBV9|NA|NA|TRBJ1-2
CASSVEAGKDYGYTF
TGTGCCAGCAGCGTAGAAGCAGGGAAAGACTATGGCTACACCTTC
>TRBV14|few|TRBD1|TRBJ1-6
CASSQGIGDRPTRGPLHF
TGTGCCAGCAGCCAAGGGATTGGGGACAGGCCAACCCGGGGACCCCTCCACTTT
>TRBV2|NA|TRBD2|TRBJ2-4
CASRESSGRKNIQYF
TGTGCCAGCAGGGAAAGTAGCGGGAGGAAAAACATTCAGTACTTC
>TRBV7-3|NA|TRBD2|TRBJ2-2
CASSPRAGGPTGELFF
TGTGCCAGCAGCCCTAGAGCGGGAGGTCCCACCGGGGAGCTGTTTTTT
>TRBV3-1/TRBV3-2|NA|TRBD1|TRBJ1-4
CASSPGGQVNEKLFF
TGTGCCAGCAGCCCAGGGGGACAGGTTAATGAAAAACTGTTTTTT
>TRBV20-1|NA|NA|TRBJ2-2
CSAPRSGELFF
TGCAGTGCCCCCCGGTCTGGGGAGCTGTTTTTT
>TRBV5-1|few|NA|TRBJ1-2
CASSLMRAQNGYTF
TGCGCCAGCAGCTTAATGAGGGCCCAGAATGGCTACACCTTC
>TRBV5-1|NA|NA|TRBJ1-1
CASSLEVGGEAFF
TGCGCCAGCAGCTTGGAGGTGGGGGGTGAAGCTTTCTTT
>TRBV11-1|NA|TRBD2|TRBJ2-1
CASSLGAGANNEQFF
TGTGCCAGCAGCTTAGGAGCGGGAGCTAACAATGAGCAGTTCTTC
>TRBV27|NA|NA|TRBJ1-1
CASSFQPTGAVEAFF
TGTGCCAGCAGTTTCCAGCCCACGGGAGCGGTTGAAGCTTTCTTT
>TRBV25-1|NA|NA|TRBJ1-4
CASSGGTRGEKLFF
TGTGCCAGCAGTGGCGGGACCCGGGGTGAAAAACTGTTTTTT
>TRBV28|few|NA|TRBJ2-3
CASSWAGGSMADTQYF
TGTGCCAGCAGTTGGGCGGGTGGTAGCATGGCAGATACGCAGTATTTT
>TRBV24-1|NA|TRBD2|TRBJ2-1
CATSDLPLAGGFNYNEQFF
TGTGCCACCAGTGATTTGCCGTTAGCGGGAGGGTTCAATTACAATGAGCAGTTCTTC
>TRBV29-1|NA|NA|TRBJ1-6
CSVGGFDNSPLHF
TGCAGCGTTGGGGGCTTCGATAATTCACCCCTCCACTTT
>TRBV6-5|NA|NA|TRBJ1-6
CASSYFTDYNSPLHF
TGTGCCAGCAGTTACTTTACAGACTATAATTCACCCCTCCACTTT
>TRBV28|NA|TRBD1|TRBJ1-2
CASSSTKTGGWGYTF
TGTGCCAGCAGTTCGACCAAGACAGGGGGTTGGGGCTACACCTTC
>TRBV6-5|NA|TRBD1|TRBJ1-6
CASLLTGGNSPLHF
TGTGCCAGCCTCTTGACAGGGGGAAATTCACCCCTCCACTTT
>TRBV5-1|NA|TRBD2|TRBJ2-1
CASSSGRAYNEQFF
TGCGCCAGCAGTAGCGGGAGGGCCTACAATGAGCAGTTCTTC
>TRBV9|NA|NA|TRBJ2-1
CASSLSRSHEQFF
TGTGCCAGCAGCCTATCTAGAAGTCATGAGCAGTTCTTC
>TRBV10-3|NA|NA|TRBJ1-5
CAITGQLNQPQHF
TGTGCCATCACTGGGCAACTTAATCAGCCCCAGCATTTT
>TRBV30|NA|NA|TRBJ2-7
CAWGGLYEQYF
TGTGCCTGGGGGGGGCTCTACGAGCAGTACTTC
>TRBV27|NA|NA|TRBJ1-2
CASSLSARQTYGYTF
TGTGCCAGCAGTTTATCGGCCAGGCAAACCTATGGCTACACCTTC
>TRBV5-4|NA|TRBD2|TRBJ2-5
CASSWGIAGGTQETQYF
TGTGCCAGCAGCTGGGGCATAGCGGGGGGTACCCAAGAGACCCAGTACTTC
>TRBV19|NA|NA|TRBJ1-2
CASSIPGDIYGYTF
TGTGCCAGTAGTATTCCGGGGGATATCTATGGCTACACCTTC
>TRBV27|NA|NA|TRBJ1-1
CASRPRGGLNTEAFF
TGTGCCAGCAGGCCGAGGGGGGGCCTTAACACTGAAGCTTTCTTT
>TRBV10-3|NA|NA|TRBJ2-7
CAIRGLADPYEQYF
TGTGCCATCAGAGGGCTAGCCGACCCCTACGAGCAGTACTTC
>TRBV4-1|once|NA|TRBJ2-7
CASSQGGSNEQYF
TGCGCCAGCAGCCAGGGTGGGAGTAACGAGCAGTACTTC
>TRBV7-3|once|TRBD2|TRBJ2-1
CASSLTLASGSNEQFF
TGTGCCAGCAGCTTAACGCTGGCTAGCGGGAGCAATGAGCAGTTCTTC
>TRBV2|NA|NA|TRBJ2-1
CASSESPLLARTEQFF
TGTGCCAGCAGTGAAAGCCCCTTACTAGCTAGGACTGAGCAGTTCTTC
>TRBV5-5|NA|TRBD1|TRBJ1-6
CASSLDGTGVRSPLHF
TGTGCCAGCAGCTTGGATGGGACAGGGGTCAGATCACCCCTCCACTTT
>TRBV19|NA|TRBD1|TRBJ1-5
CASSRRDRGYNQPQHF
TGTGCCAGTAGTCGCCGGGACAGGGGCTACAATCAGCCCCAGCATTTT
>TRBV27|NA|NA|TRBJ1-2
CASSLWSGGVGYTF
TGTGCCAGCAGTTTATGGTCGGGGGGTGTTGGCTACACCTTC
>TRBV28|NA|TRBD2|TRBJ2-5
CASSPPGGEETQYF
TGTGCCAGCAGTCCGCCGGGGGGTGAGGAGACCCAGTACTTC
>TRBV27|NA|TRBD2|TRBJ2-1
CASSPLSKREAHNEQFF
TGTGCCAGCAGTCCCCTTAGTAAGCGGGAGGCTCACAATGAGCAGTTCTTC
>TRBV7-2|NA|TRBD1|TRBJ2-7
CASSWTGAEQYF
TGTGCCAGCAGCTGGACAGGGGCCGAGCAGTACTTC
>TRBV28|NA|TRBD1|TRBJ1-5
CASSGTVNQPQHF
TGTGCCAGCAGCGGGACAGTTAATCAGCCCCAGCATTTT
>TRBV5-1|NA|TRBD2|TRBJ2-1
CASSSGTSTDEQFF
TGCGCCAGCAGCTCCGGGACTAGCACTGATGAGCAGTTCTTC
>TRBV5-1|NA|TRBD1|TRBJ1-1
CASSFLEQGVGTEAFF
TGCGCCAGCAGCTTTCTAGAACAGGGGGTGGGTACTGAAGCTTTCTTT
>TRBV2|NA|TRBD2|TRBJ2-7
CASSELAGGEQYF
TGTGCCAGCAGTGAATTAGCGGGAGGCGAGCAGTACTTC
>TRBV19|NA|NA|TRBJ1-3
CASSNFPSATGNTIYF
TGTGCCAGTAGTAACTTCCCCAGCGCAACTGGAAACACCATATATTTT
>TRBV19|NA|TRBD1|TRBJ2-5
CASRDITGADQETQYF
TGTGCCAGTAGGGACATTACAGGGGCCGACCAAGAGACCCAGTACTTC
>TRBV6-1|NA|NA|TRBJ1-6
CASSDGAGDNSPLHF
TGTGCCAGCAGTGATGGTGCGGGGGATAATTCACCCCTCCACTTT
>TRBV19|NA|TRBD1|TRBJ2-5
CASSRDRGETQYF
TGTGCCAGTAGCCGGGACAGAGGAGAGACCCAGTACTTC
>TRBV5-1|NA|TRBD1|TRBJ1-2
CASSYGQGEATYGYTF
TGCGCCAGCAGCTACGGACAGGGGGAAGCTACCTATGGCTACACCTTC
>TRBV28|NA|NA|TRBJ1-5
CASSFILGHQPQHF
TGTGCCAGCAGTTTCATTCTGGGGCATCAGCCCCAGCATTTT
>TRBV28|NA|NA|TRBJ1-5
CASSETGSNQPQHF
TGTGCCAGCAGTGAAACAGGGTCCAATCAGCCCCAGCATTTT
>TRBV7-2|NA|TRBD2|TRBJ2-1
CASSRENSGRLSSYNEQFF
TGTGCCAGCAGCCGTGAAAATAGCGGGAGGTTGAGCTCCTACAATGAGCAGTTCTTC
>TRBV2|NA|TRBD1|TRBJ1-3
CASSEGTGMLGFGNTIYF
TGTGCCAGCAGTGAAGGGACAGGGATGTTAGGCTTTGGAAACACCATATATTTT
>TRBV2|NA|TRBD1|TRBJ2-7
CASIPTGAHEQYF
TGTGCCAGCATTCCTACAGGGGCGCACGAGCAGTACTTC
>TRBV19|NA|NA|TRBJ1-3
CASSIWQSAGNTIYF
TGTGCCAGTAGTATTTGGCAGTCTGCTGGAAACACCATATATTTT
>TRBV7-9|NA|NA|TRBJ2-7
CASSLSLRYEQYF
TGTGCCAGCAGCTTGAGCCTTCGCTACGAGCAGTACTTC
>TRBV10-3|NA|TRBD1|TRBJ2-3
CAISGWTGGTDTQYF
TGTGCCATCAGTGGATGGACAGGGGGCACAGATACGCAGTATTTT
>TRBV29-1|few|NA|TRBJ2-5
CSVNRASTQETQYF
TGCAGCGTTAACAGGGCCTCCACCCAGGAGACCCAGTACTTC